This T cell receptor beta chain was captured in a study of T cell responses to AZD1222 COVID-19 vaccine. Study overall: Second doses were pooled across both intervals (about 4 or about 12 weeks). Study outcomes and limitations: Donors, mostly white British, included more females; clonal diversity was possibly underestimated.

Trimming removed 5 bases from V and 5 bases from J, with 17 bases in between. CDR1 SGHTA and CDR2 FQGTGA come from the germline V gene. The CDR3 totals 15 residues. Measured with immunoSEQ multiplex PCR; TCRdb has only the in-frame clones, and not every one. The sample has 160,000 or so clones; 90% are singletons. Of note for this clone: Its antigen is undetermined.

The TCR was taken from an adult in good health. This rearrangement joins TRBV7-3 to TRBJ2-3; D not certain. The material sequenced was peripheral blood, taken on day 0 of AZD1222 vaccination. CDR3 amino acids: CASSPRGLAQDTQYF. Written as DNA, the CDR3 is TGTGCCAGCAGCCCCCGAGGCTTGGCACAAGATACGCAGTATTTT.